This TCR beta chain was found in a study of identical twins. Whole-study findings and limits: Abundant beta clonotypes from cord blood had fewer insertions, unlike memory repertoires, which showed none.

Ends included, the CDR3 has 15 residues. The cDNA had a unique molecular identifier and a template-switch universal primer site. Each CDR3 protein is one row after TCRdb ran MiXCR on the 5' RACE reads. This table holds 200,000 to 250,000 distinct CDR3 sequences, roughly 7.5% found once. As regards this clonotype: The target antigen is unknown. Because the CDR3 is missing its conserved closing phenylalanine or tryptophan, this is likely a read error. The DNA is omitted, as the CDR3 cannot be located on it reliably, and the CDR3 follows TCRdb's listing.

These same data were also listed under a study on yellow fever vaccine responses in identical twins.

V is TRBV21-1 and J is TRBJ2-7; no DNA check was done on the table's D call, TRBD2. TRBV21-1 corresponds to a pseudogene. This receptor was taken from a woman aged 18-29 years in good health. Input material: CD8+ T cells sorted from blood. This chain's CDR3 is CATEGTSLGVDEQYI.